This entry lists 8 T cell receptor beta chains sequenced from one sample in a study of post-analysis software for immune sequencing data. Study results and caveats: Five TRBV segments, TRBV5-6, TRBV5-1 and TRBV20-1 among them, were found more frequent in patients than controls.

Unique molecular identifiers tagged the TCR beta cDNA libraries. TCRdb reprocessed the PCR reads via MiXCR and lists one record per CDR3 protein. The data contain 650,000 to 850,000 distinct CDR3 sequences, roughly 50% of them singletons. For these TCRs, the target antigens are not known. The material sequenced was blood. The receptors shown here come from a girl aged 10-17 years with multiple sclerosis.

V gene TRBV29-1 combines with J gene TRBJ2-1; 9 positions match TRBD2. V shed 3 bases and J 8 bases; nucleotides not matched to a gene: 5. CDR1 SQVTM and CDR2 ANQGSEA come from the germline V gene. CDR3 length: 13 amino acids. The CDR3 sequence is CSVDLAGVDEQFF. The CDR3 nucleotides read TGCAGCGTTGATTTAGCGGGAGTGGATGAGCAGTTCTTC.

The chain is built from TRBV9 and TRBJ2-6; TRBD2 matches at 10 bases. V dropped 4 bases and J dropped 0; count of bases not matched to a gene: 7. CDR1 and CDR2 (germline): SGDLS, YYNGEE. The CDR3 sequence is 18 residues long. CDR3 region: CASSPTSGIDSGANVLTF. CDR3 nucleotide sequence: TGTGCCAGCAGCCCCACTAGCGGGATCGACTCTGGGGCCAACGTCCTGACTTTC.

This chain uses TRBV5-1 with TRBJ2-5; TRBD2 aligns across 9 bases. With 1 base clipped from V and 5 bases from J, the junction kept 6 bases outside the gene matches. The CDR3 has 15 residues. Germline-derived CDR1 and CDR2 are SGHRS and YFSETQ. In nucleotides, the CDR3 is TGCGCCAGCAGCTTGTCCGGTAGCGGGAGCGAGACCCAGTACTTC. It yields the protein CASSLSGSGSETQYF.

V and J are TRBV6-5 and TRBJ2-7; 8 bases agree with TRBD1. CDR1 MNHEY and CDR2 SVGAGI come from the germline V gene. This CDR3 is built from 14 residues. J was trimmed by 1 base and V by 2 bases; bases with no gene match: 1. CDR3 sequence (DNA): TGTGCCAGCAGTTACACAGGGGGATCCTACGAGCAGTACTTC. Protein sequence: CASSYTGGSYEQYF.

This clonotype has more than one count but fewer than ten. This chain uses TRBV6-5 with TRBJ1-2, with D possibly matching TRBD1 (6 bases). Germline loops: CDR1 MNHEY, CDR2 SVGAGI. CDR3 length: 15 residues. The V end lost 7 bases, the J end lost 6 bases, and 21 bases lay between the germline ends. CDR3 loop: CASNSFGGAFDGYTF. The DNA for the CDR3 is TGTGCCAGCAATTCTTTTGGGGGGGCTTTCGATGGCTACACCTTC.

The V gene is TRBV3-1, the J gene TRBJ2-7; no reliable D call. The V end was cut by 0 bases, the J end by 4 bases, with 7 bases between. Germline-derived CDR1 and CDR2 are LGHDT and YNNKEL (reference sequence). The CDR3 has 13 amino acids. In DNA, the CDR3 is TGTGCCAGCAGCCAAGATATCCAGTACGAGCAGTACTTC. This encodes CASSQDIQYEQYF.

The chain is built from TRBV6-5 and TRBJ2-1; TRBD2 might be the D (6 bases). With 5 bases removed from V and 5 bases from J, the gap between germline ends came to 19 bases. Looked up from germline, CDR1 is MNHEY and CDR2 is SVGAGI. The CDR3 is made up of 16 amino acids. In nucleotides, the CDR3 is TGTGCCAGCAGTCAACTGGGACTTGGTCGAAACAATGAGCAGTTCTTC. It codes for CASSQLGLGRNNEQFF.

A few counts support this clonotype. The J gene is TRBJ2-3, the V gene TRBV10-3, with D unresolved. Looked up from germline, CDR1 is ENHRY and CDR2 is SYGVKD. The V end was cut by 2 bases, the J end by 2 bases, with 5 bases between. The CDR3 runs 13 residues. CDR3 coding DNA: TGTGCCATCAGTGAGATCATCACAGATACGCAGTATTTT. This encodes CAISEIITDTQYF.